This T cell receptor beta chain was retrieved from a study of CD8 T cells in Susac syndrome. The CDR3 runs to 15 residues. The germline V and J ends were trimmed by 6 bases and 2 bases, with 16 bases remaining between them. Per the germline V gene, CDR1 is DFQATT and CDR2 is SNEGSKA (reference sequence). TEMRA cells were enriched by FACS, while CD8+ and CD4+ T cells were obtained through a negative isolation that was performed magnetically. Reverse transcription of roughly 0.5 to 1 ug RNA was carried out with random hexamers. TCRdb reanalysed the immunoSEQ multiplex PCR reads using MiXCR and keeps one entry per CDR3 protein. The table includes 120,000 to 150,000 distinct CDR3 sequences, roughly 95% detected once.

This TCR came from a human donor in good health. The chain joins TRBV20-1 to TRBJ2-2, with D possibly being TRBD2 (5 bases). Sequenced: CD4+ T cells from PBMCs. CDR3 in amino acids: CSAPNPAVNTGELFF. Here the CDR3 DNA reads TGCAGTGCGCCGAACCCAGCGGTTAACACCGGGGAGCTGTTTTTT.